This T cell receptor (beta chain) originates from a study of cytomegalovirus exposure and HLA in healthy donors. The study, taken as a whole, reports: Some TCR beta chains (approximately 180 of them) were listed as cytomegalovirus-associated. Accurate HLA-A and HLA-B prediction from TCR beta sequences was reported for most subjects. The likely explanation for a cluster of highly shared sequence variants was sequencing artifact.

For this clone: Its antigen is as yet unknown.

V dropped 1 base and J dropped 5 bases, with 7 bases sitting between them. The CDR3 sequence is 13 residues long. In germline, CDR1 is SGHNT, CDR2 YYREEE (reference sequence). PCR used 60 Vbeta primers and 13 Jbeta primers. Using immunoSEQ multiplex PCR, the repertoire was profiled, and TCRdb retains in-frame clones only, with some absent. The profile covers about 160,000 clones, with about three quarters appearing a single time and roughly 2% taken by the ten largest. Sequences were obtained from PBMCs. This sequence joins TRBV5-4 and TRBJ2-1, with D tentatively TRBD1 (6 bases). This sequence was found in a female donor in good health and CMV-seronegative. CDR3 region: CASSLWTDNEQFF. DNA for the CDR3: TGTGCCAGCAGCTTGTGGACAGACAATGAGCAGTTCTTC.